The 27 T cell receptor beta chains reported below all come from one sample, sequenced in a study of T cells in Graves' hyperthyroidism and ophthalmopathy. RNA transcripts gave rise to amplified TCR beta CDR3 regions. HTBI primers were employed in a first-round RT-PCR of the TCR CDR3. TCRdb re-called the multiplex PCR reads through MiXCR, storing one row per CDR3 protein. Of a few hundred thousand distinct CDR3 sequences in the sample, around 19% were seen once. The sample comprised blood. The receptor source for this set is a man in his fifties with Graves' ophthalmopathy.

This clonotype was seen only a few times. CDR3 DNA sequence: TGTGCCAGCAGCCAAGAGTGGAACAGCAATTCACCCCTCCACTTT. Protein: CASSQEWNSNSPLHF. The V call is TRBV4-2, the J call TRBJ1-6, with D unresolved. Germline assignment: CDR1 LGHNA and CDR2 YNFKEQ. V was shortened by 0 bases and J by 7 bases, with 10 bases between the two germline ends. The CDR3 is made up of 15 amino acids.

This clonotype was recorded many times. The CDR3: CASKASGGGGEQYF. DNA for the CDR3: TGTGCCAGTAAGGCTAGCGGAGGAGGGGGGGAGCAGTACTTC. The rearrangement uses TRBV2 and TRBJ2-7; maybe TRBD2 (7 bases). The CDR3 contains 14 residues. The V and J ends lost 9 bases and 7 bases respectively, with 22 bases between them. Germline V gene data show CDR1 as SNHLY and CDR2 as FYNNEI. Looking up the rest from reference TRBV2 and TRBJ2-7 gives the full variable domain: EPEVTQTPSHQVTQMGQEVILRCVPISNHLYFYWYRQILGQKVEFLVSFYNNEISEKSEIFDDQFSVERPDGSNFTLKIRSTKLEDSAMYFCASKASGGGGEQYFGPGTRLTVT.

For the CDR3, the DNA is TGCAGTGCCAGCGGGACTAGCGGGAGGGCCCTCCACGAGCAGTACTTC. The encoded protein is CSASGTSGRALHEQYF. The chain has TRBV20-1 and TRBJ2-7, with 16 positions matching TRBD2. V was clipped by 6 bases and J by 5 bases; unmatched bases: 10. Germline V lookup: CDR1 DFQATT, CDR2 SNEGSKA (reference sequence). This CDR3 region has 16 residues.

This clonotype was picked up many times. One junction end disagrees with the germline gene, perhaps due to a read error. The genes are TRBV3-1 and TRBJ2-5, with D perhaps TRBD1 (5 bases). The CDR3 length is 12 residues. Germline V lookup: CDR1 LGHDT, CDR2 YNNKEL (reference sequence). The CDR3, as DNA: TGTGCCAGCAGCCAAGACGGTCTAGTGGGGCACTTC. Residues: CASSQDGLVGHF.

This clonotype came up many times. CDR3 in amino acids: CASSLRARPATNEKLFF. In DNA, the CDR3 is TGTGCCAGCAGTCTACGTGCCCGGCCTGCAACTAATGAAAAACTGTTTTTT. The chain has TRBV2 and TRBJ1-4; D uncertain. The CDR3 runs to 17 residues. Germline CDR1 SNHLY, CDR2 FYNNEI. V lost 5 bases to trimming and J lost 0 bases, with 16 bases between them.

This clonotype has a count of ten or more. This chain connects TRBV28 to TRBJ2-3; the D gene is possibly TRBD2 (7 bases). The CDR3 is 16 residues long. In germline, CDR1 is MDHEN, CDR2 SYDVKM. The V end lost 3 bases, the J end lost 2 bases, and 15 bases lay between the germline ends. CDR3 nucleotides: TGTGCCAGCAGTTTGGGGAGGGGGACGAACACAGATACGCAGTATTTT. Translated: CASSLGRGTNTDTQYF.

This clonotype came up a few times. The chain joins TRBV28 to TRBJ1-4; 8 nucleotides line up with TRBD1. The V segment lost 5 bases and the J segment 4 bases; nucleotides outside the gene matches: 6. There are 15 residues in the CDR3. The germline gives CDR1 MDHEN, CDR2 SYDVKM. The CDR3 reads CASSPTGVLNEKLFF. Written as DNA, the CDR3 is TGTGCCAGCAGTCCGACAGGGGTCCTTAATGAAAAACTGTTTTTT.

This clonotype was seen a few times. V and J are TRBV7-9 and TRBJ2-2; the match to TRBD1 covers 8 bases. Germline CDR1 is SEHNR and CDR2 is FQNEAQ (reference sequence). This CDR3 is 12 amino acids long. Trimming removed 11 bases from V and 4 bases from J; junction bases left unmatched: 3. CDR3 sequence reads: CAGDRGTGELFF. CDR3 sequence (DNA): TGTGCCGGAGACAGGGGCACCGGGGAGCTGTTTTTT.

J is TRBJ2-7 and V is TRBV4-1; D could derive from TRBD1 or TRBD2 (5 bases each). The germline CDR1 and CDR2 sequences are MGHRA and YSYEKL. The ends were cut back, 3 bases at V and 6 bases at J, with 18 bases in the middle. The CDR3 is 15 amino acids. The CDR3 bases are TGCGCCAGCAGCCAGGGCCCGGGGCGGTCATCCGAGCAGTACTTC. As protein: CASSQGPGRSSEQYF.

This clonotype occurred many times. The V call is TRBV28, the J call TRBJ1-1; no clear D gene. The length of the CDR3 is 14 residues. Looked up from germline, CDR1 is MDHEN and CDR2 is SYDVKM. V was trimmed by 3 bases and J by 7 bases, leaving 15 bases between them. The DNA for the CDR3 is TGTGCCAGCAGTTTGGGTTCGAAGCCAGGTGAAGCTTTCTTT. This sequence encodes CASSLGSKPGEAFF.

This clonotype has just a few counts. CDR3 residues: CASSPWVWTGNEQFF. Written as DNA, the CDR3 is TGTGCCAGCAGTCCCTGGGTCTGGACAGGCAATGAGCAGTTCTTC. V gene TRBV28 combines with J gene TRBJ2-1, with 7 positions matching TRBD1. In germline, CDR1 is MDHEN, CDR2 SYDVKM. CDR3 size: 15 residues. Trimming removed 5 bases from V and 6 bases from J; junction bases left unmatched: 10.

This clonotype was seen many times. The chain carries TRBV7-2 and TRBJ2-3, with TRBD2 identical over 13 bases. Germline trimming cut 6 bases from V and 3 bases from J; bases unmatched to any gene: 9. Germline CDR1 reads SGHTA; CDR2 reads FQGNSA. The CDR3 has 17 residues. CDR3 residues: CASSRTSGSMSTDTQYF. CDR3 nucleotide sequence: TGTGCCAGCAGTCGGACTAGCGGGAGTATGTCGACAGATACGCAGTATTTT.

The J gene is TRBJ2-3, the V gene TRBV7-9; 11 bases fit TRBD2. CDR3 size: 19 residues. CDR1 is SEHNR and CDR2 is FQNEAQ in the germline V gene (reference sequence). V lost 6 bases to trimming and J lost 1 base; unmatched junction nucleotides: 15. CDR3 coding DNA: TGTGCCAGCAGTTTATGGCTAGCGGGAGGCGGCACTGGCACAGATACGCAGTATTTT. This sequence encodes CASSLWLAGGGTGTDTQYF.

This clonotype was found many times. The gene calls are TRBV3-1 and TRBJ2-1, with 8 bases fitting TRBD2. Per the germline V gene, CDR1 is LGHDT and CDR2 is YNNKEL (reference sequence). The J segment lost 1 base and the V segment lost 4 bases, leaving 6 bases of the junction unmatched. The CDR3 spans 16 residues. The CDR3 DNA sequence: TGTGCCAGCAGCCGGCCCGGGAGGGTGTCCTACAATGAGCAGTTCTTC. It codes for CASSRPGRVSYNEQFF.

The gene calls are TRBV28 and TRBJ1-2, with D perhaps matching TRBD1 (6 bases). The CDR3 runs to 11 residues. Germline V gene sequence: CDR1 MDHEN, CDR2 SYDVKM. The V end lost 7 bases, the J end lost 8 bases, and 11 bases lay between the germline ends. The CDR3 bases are TGTGCCAGCAACAGGGAAGGAGGCTACACCTTC. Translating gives CASNREGGYTF.

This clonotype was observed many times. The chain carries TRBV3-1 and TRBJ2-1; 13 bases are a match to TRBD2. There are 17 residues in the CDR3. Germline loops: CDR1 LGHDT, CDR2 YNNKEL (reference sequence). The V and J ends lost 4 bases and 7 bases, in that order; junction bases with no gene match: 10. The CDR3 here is CASSLGTSGMLRNEQFF. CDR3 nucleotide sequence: TGTGCCAGCAGCCTTGGGACTAGCGGGATGCTTCGTAATGAGCAGTTCTTC.

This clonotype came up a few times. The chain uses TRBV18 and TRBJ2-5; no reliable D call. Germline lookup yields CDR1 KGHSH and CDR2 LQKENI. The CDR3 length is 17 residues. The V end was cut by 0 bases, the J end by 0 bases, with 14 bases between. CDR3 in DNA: TGTGCCAGCTCACCACCGATCGGATCGCGGCACCAAGAGACCCAGTACTTC. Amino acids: CASSPPIGSRHQETQYF. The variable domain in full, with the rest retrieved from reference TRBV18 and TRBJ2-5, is NAGVMQNPRHLVRRRGQEARLRCSPMKGHSHVYWYRQLPEEGLKFMVYLQKENIIDESGMPKERFSAEFPKEGPSILRIQQVVRGDSAAYFCASSPPIGSRHQETQYFGPGTRLLVL.

The DNA of the CDR3 is TGTGCCAGCAGTCCCTCGAGGACCAGCTCCTACGAGCAGTACTTC. Its protein is CASSPSRTSSYEQYF. The chain links TRBV27 to TRBJ2-7; D is unclear. The CDR3 length is 15 residues. V lost 5 bases to trimming and J lost 0 bases, with 14 bases between them. Germline V CDR1 and CDR2: MNHEY, SMNVEV (reference sequence).

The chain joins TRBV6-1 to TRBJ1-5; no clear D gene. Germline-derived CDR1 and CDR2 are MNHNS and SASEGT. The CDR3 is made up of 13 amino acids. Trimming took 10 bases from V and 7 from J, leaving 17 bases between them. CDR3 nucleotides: TGTGCCACCCTCGTTGGGGTGGGACAGCCCCAGCATTTT. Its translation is CATLVGVGQPQHF.

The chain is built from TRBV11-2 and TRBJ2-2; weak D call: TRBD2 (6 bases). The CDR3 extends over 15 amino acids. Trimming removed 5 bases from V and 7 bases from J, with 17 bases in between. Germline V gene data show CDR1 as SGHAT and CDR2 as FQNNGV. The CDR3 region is CASSLGWAGLGELFF. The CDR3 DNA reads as TGTGCCAGCAGCCTGGGGTGGGCGGGGCTCGGGGAGCTGTTTTTT. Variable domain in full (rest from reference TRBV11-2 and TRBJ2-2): EAGVAQSPRYKIIEKRQSVAFWCNPISGHATLYWYQQILGQGPKLLIQFQNNGVVDDSQLPKDRFSAERLKGVDSTLKIQPAKLEDSAVYLCASSLGWAGLGELFFGEGSRLTVL.

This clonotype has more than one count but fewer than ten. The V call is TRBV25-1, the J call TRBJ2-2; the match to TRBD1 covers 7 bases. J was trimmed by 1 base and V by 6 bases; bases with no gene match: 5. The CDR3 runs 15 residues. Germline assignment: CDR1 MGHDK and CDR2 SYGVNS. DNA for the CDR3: TGTGCCAGCAGGATTTCAGGGGGGAACACCGGGGAGCTGTTTTTT. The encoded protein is CASRISGGNTGELFF.

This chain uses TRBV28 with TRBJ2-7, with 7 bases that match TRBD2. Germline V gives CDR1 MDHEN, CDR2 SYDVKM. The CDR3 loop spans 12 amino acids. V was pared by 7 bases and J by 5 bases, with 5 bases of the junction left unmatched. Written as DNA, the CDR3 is TGTGCCAGCAAGGCGGGAGTTAACGAGCAGTACTTC. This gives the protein CASKAGVNEQYF.

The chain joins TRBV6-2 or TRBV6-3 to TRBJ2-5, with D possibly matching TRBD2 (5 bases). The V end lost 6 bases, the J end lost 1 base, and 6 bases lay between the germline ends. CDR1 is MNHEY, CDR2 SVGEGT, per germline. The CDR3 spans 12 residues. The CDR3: CASRSGQETQYF. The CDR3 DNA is TGTGCCAGCAGGAGCGGCCAAGAGACCCAGTACTTC.

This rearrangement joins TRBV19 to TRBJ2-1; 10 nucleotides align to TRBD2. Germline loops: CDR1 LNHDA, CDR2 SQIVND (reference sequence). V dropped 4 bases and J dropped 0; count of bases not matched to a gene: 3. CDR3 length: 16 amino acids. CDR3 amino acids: CASSTSSGSSYNEQFF. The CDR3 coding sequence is TGTGCCAGTAGTACTTCTAGCGGGAGCTCCTACAATGAGCAGTTCTTC.

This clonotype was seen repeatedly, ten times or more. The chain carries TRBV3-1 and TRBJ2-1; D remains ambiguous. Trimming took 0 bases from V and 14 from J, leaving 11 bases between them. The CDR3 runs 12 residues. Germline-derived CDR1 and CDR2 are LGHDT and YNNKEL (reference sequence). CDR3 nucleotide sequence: TGTGCCAGCAGCCAAGATTCGGTCCGTAAGTTCTTC. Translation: CASSQDSVRKFF.

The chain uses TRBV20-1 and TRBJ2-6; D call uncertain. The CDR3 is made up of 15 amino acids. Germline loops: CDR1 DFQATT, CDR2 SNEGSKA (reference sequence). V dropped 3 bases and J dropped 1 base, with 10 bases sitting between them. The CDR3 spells CSASPLASGANVLTF. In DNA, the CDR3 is TGCAGTGCTAGTCCGTTGGCTTCTGGGGCCAACGTCCTGACTTTC.

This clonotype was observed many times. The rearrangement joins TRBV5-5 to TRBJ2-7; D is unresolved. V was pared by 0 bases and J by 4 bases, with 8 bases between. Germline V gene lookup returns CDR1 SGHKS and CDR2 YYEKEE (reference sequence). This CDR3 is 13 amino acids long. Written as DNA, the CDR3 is TGTGCCAGCAGCTTGGATTGGTTTTACGAGCAGTACTTC. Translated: CASSLDWFYEQYF.